This TCR beta chain was sequenced during a study of shared clonotypes between healthy human individuals. Findings and caveats of the study: All-four-donor shared clonotypes had higher generation probabilities than non-shared clonotypes did.

Remarks on this clone: Its antigen remains unknown.

Trimming pared 3 bases from V and 3 bases from J, leaving 18 bases between. CDR3 length: 16 residues. Germline-derived CDR1 and CDR2 are LGHNA and YNFKEQ. Profiled with immunoSEQ multiplex PCR; TCRdb holds only in-frame clones, not every one. Among hundreds of thousands of clones, about two thirds were seen once, and the ten largest hold 1.8%. The sequence was obtained from a woman aged 25 to 39 in good health. This chain connects TRBV4-2 to TRBJ2-7; D unresolved. Sample: memory CD4+ T cells sorted from blood. Documented subset: CD45RA-negative fraction. In DNA form, the CDR3 reads TGTGCCAGCAGCCAGGCCCTCACAAGGACCGACTACGAGCAGTACTTC. Protein sequence: CASSQALTRTDYEQYF.